The 23 T cell receptor beta chains below were found in one sample sequenced in a study of cytomegalovirus exposure and HLA in healthy donors. The PCR used 60 Vbeta and 13 Jbeta primers. Profiled with immunoSEQ multiplex PCR; TCRdb holds only in-frame clones, not every one. The data contain 150,000 to 200,000 clones, around 79% of them seen just once; the ten biggest clones take up roughly 3%. The sequenced sample consisted of PBMCs. All receptors come from a woman aged 40 to 49 in good health and CMV-seronegative.

The chain is built from TRBV10-1 and TRBJ1-1; D not resolved. Trimming took off 4 bases at V and 4 bases at J, with 16 bases between the two ends. The CDR3 sequence is 15 residues long. CDR1 is WNHNN, CDR2 SYGVQD, per germline (reference sequence). CDR3: CASSANVWSGTEAFF. CDR3 DNA: TGCGCCAGCAGTGCCAACGTTTGGTCCGGCACTGAAGCTTTCTTT.

The chain couples TRBV28 to TRBJ1-1; D perhaps matches TRBD1 (6 bases). This CDR3 has 14 residues. Germline V CDR1 and CDR2: MDHEN, SYDVKM. V lost 6 bases and J lost 5, with 16 bases in between. Here the CDR3 reads CASRAGTFETEAFF. As DNA, the CDR3 is TGTGCCAGCAGGGCAGGGACATTTGAGACTGAAGCTTTCTTT. The whole variable domain, remainder taken from reference TRBV28 and TRBJ1-1, is DVKVTQSSRYLVKRTGEKVFLECVQDMDHENMFWYRQDPGLGLRLIYFSYDVKMKEKGDIPEGYSVSREKKERFSLILESASTNQTSMYLCASRAGTFETEAFFGQGTRLTVV.

The chain joins TRBV4-1 to TRBJ2-3, with 13 bases fitting TRBD2. Trimming at V came to 1 base and at J to 2 bases, leaving 6 bases not matched to a gene. The CDR3 is 18 residues long. CDR1 and CDR2 from the germline V gene are MGHRA and YSYEKL. CDR3 coding DNA: TGCGCCAGCAGCCAAGTAGGGACTAGCGGGGCCCACACAGATACGCAGTATTTT. Translation gives CASSQVGTSGAHTDTQYF.

The chain carries TRBV5-1 and TRBJ2-3, with 7 bases identical to TRBD2. The J segment lost 2 bases and the V segment lost 4 bases, leaving 13 bases of the junction unmatched. Germline values: CDR1 SGHRS, CDR2 YFSETQ. This CDR3 has 17 amino acids. CDR3 amino acids: CASSLLTLAAITDTQYF. For the CDR3, the DNA is TGCGCCAGCAGCCTACTTACCCTAGCGGCGATCACAGATACGCAGTATTTT. The variable domain in full, with the rest retrieved from reference TRBV5-1 and TRBJ2-3, is KAGVTQTPRYLIKTRGQQVTLSCSPISGHRSVSWYQQTPGQGLQFLFEYFSETQRNKGNFPGRFSGRQFSNSRSEMNVSTLELGDSALYLCASSLLTLAAITDTQYFGPGTRLTVL.

The rearrangement links TRBV28 to TRBJ1-2; D may be TRBD1 (6 bases). V was shortened by 2 bases and J by 8 bases, with 9 bases between the two germline ends. The CDR3 covers 12 residues. The germline V gene has CDR1 MDHEN and CDR2 SYDVKM. The CDR3 reads CASSLMDRGYTF. CDR3 DNA: TGTGCCAGCAGTTTAATGGACAGAGGCTACACCTTC.

The CDR3 DNA reads as TGTGCCAGCAGTCCAGGGTTAGGCTATGGCTACACCTTC. Translated: CASSPGLGYGYTF. The chain has TRBV14 and TRBJ1-2, with D possibly matching TRBD1 (5 bases). CDR1 SGHDN and CDR2 FVKESK come from the germline V gene. Trimming removed 6 bases at V and 4 bases at J, with 12 bases between. The CDR3 covers 13 residues.

There are a few counts of this clone. This chain connects TRBV29-1 to TRBJ1-1; TRBD1 matches 7 bases. The CDR3 totals 13 residues. With V trimmed by 5 bases and J by 4 bases, 7 bases remained unmatched. Looked up from germline, CDR1 is SQVTM and CDR2 is ANQGSEA. CDR3 sequence: CSVLTGMRTEAFF. CDR3 in DNA: TGCAGCGTTCTGACAGGGATGCGCACTGAAGCTTTCTTT.

The V gene is TRBV27, the J gene TRBJ1-2, with D possibly matching TRBD1 (5 bases). The CDR3 loop spans 14 amino acids. Between the trimmed V and J ends, which lost 6 bases and 4 bases, there was a span of 15 bases. Germline V gene data show CDR1 as MNHEY and CDR2 as SMNVEV (reference sequence). The CDR3: CASRDRRVGYGYTF. CDR3 nucleotide sequence: TGTGCCAGCAGAGACCGCAGGGTTGGCTATGGCTACACCTTC.

This chain links TRBV11-2 with TRBJ2-5, with D hard to call. Germline loops: CDR1 SGHAT, CDR2 FQNNGV. With 2 bases removed from V and 5 bases from J, the gap between germline ends came to 12 bases. The CDR3 length is 14 residues. The chain's CDR3 is CASSLLTIGETQYF. In DNA form, the CDR3 reads TGTGCCAGCAGCTTATTAACTATTGGGGAGACCCAGTACTTC.

This clone was counted only a few times. The chain joins TRBV18 to TRBJ1-1; D not resolved. This CDR3 is 14 amino acids long. CDR1 is KGHSH and CDR2 is LQKENI in the germline V gene. V shed 2 bases and J shed 3 bases, with 10 bases lying between them. The CDR3 DNA reads TGTGCCAGCTCACCAAGTAGTTTCGACACTGAAGCTTTCTTT. Translating it yields CASSPSSFDTEAFF. The full variable domain, with the rest looked up from reference TRBV18 and TRBJ1-1, is NAGVMQNPRHLVRRRGQEARLRCSPMKGHSHVYWYRQLPEEGLKFMVYLQKENIIDESGMPKERFSAEFPKEGPSILRIQQVVRGDSAAYFCASSPSSFDTEAFFGQGTRLTVV.

This clone was observed a few times. The chain carries TRBV4-1 and TRBJ2-3; D may be TRBD2 (5 bases). CDR1 MGHRA and CDR2 YSYEKL come from the germline V gene. V was cut by 1 base and J by 1 base, with 18 bases left in between. The CDR3 consists of 18 residues. In nucleotides, the CDR3 is TGCGCCAGCAGCCAAGCCCTCCGGAGACGGACTGGCACAGATACGCAGTATTTT. Protein product: CASSQALRRRTGTDTQYF.

A word on this clone: This sample also contains other DNA sequences that code for the same CDR3. The chain has TRBV4-1 and TRBJ2-3; D unresolved. Germline assignment: CDR1 MGHRA and CDR2 YSYEKL. V dropped 0 bases and J dropped 0 bases, with 16 bases sitting between them. CDR3 length: 18 amino acids. In DNA, the CDR3 is TGCGCCAGCAGCCAAGATAGGTGGGCCGAACCCAGCACAGATACGCAGTATTTT. Residues: CASSQDRWAEPSTDTQYF.

The rearrangement uses TRBV6-5 and TRBJ2-7, with 7 nucleotides matching TRBD1. The length of the CDR3 is 16 residues. From germline, CDR1 is MNHEY and CDR2 SVGAGI. With 2 bases clipped from V and 5 bases from J, the junction kept 12 bases outside the gene matches. CDR3 nucleotides: TGTGCCAGCAGTTACCTCCCGGGACAGAGAATGGACGAGCAGTACTTC. This sequence encodes CASSYLPGQRMDEQYF.

This chain uses TRBV9 with TRBJ2-5, with 13 positions matching TRBD2. The CDR3 consists of 17 residues. Germline V gene sequence: CDR1 SGDLS, CDR2 YYNGEE. Unmatched junction bases numbered 11, after V lost 4 bases and J lost 5 bases. CDR3 nucleotide sequence: TGTGCCAGCAGCCGGACTAGCGGGGGTGCGGGTGAGGAGACCCAGTACTTC. Its translation is CASSRTSGGAGEETQYF.

V and J are TRBV6-1 and TRBJ2-5; the match to TRBD2 covers 8 bases. Trimming took 6 bases from V and 5 from J; bases not matched to a gene: 11. Germline V gene data show CDR1 as MNHNS and CDR2 as SASEGT. This CDR3 is built from 15 residues. The CDR3 DNA follows: TGTGCCAGCAGCTCAACCCCGGGGGGGTCGGAGACCCAGTACTTC. This sequence encodes CASSSTPGGSETQYF.

In its sample, this clone was seen once. The V gene is TRBV5-1, the J gene TRBJ1-2; D call uncertain. CDR1 is SGHRS, CDR2 YFSETQ, per germline. This CDR3 has 12 amino acids. The V and J ends lost 3 bases and 6 bases respectively, with 9 bases between them. This CDR3 is CASSSTVNGYTF. Written as DNA, the CDR3 is TGCGCCAGCAGCTCCACAGTCAATGGCTACACCTTC. Filled out from reference TRBV5-1 and TRBJ1-2, the complete variable domain reads KAGVTQTPRYLIKTRGQQVTLSCSPISGHRSVSWYQQTPGQGLQFLFEYFSETQRNKGNFPGRFSGRQFSNSRSEMNVSTLELGDSALYLCASSSTVNGYTFGSGTRLTVV.

CDR3 sequence: CASSLGTDSYEQYF. The CDR3 bases are TGCGCCAGCAGCTTAGGAACAGATTCCTACGAGCAGTACTTC. This sequence joins TRBV5-1 and TRBJ2-7, with D unresolved. The CDR3 has 14 amino acids. Germline V gene data show CDR1 as SGHRS and CDR2 as YFSETQ. Trimming left V 2 bases short and J 1 base short, with 10 bases between.

This chain links TRBV19 with TRBJ1-1; 7 nucleotides match TRBD1. From germline, CDR1 is LNHDA and CDR2 SQIVND (reference sequence). V gave up 5 bases and J gave up 5 bases; unmatched junction bases: 8. The CDR3 runs 14 residues. Here the CDR3 reads CASSADPGGTEAFF. In DNA, the CDR3 is TGTGCCAGTAGTGCCGACCCAGGGGGGACTGAAGCTTTCTTT. Based on the CDR3 plus reference TRBV19 and TRBJ1-1, the full variable domain is DGGITQSPKYLFRKEGQNVTLSCEQNLNHDAMYWYRQDPGQGLRLIYYSQIVNDFQKGDIAEGYSVSREKKESFPLTVTSAQKNPTAFYLCASSADPGGTEAFFGQGTRLTVV.

J is TRBJ1-1 and V is TRBV19, with unresolved D. The CDR3 length is 12 residues. Trimming pared 6 bases from V and 12 bases from J, leaving 17 bases between. Germline assignment: CDR1 LNHDA and CDR2 SQIVND (reference sequence). Here the CDR3 DNA reads TGTGCCAGTAGGATGAGGGCCTTCGAACCTTTCTTT. This codes for CASRMRAFEPFF. Variable domain in full (rest from reference TRBV19 and TRBJ1-1): DGGITQSPKYLFRKEGQNVTLSCEQNLNHDAMYWYRQDPGQGLRLIYYSQIVNDFQKGDIAEGYSVSREKKESFPLTVTSAQKNPTAFYLCASRMRAFEPFFGQGTRLTVV.

V usage is TRBV10-3 and J usage is TRBJ1-2, with 7 bases identical to TRBD1. The CDR3 totals 15 residues. V lost 11 bases, J lost 4 bases, and 16 bases stayed unmatched. Germline V lookup: CDR1 ENHRY, CDR2 SYGVKD. CDR3 nucleotide sequence: TGTGCCTTGGGGGACCCTGAGGGGGCGTTCTATGGCTACACCTTC. Its protein is CALGDPEGAFYGYTF.

The V and J genes are TRBV7-3 and TRBJ2-3; maybe TRBD1 (6 bases). The CDR3 is 14 residues long. Germline V gene data show CDR1 as SGHTA and CDR2 as FQGTGA. The V end lost 5 bases, the J end lost 1 base, and 10 bases lay between the germline ends. The CDR3 sequence is CASSARQGTDTQYF. Here the CDR3 DNA reads TGTGCCAGCAGCGCCCGACAGGGCACAGATACGCAGTATTTT.

This clone has only a few counts. CDR3 bases: TGTGCCAGCAGCTTCGCGGGAGACACTGAAGCTTTCTTT. This encodes CASSFAGDTEAFF. V is TRBV7-3 and J is TRBJ1-1; D unclear. Trimming shortened V by 3 bases and J by 3 bases, and 8 bases separated the two germline ends. Germline CDR1 and CDR2: SGHTA and FQGTGA. The CDR3 consists of 13 residues.

The DNA of the CDR3 is TGTGCCAGTAGTTTTCGGAACACTGAAGCTTTCTTT. Encoded protein: CASSFRNTEAFF. J is TRBJ1-1 and V is TRBV19; D gene unclear. Germline lookup yields CDR1 LNHDA and CDR2 SQIVND (reference sequence). Between the trimmed V and J ends, which lost 5 bases and 1 base, there was a span of 5 bases. The CDR3 spans 12 residues. Full variable domain (rest looked up from reference TRBV19 and TRBJ1-1): DGGITQSPKYLFRKEGQNVTLSCEQNLNHDAMYWYRQDPGQGLRLIYYSQIVNDFQKGDIAEGYSVSREKKESFPLTVTSAQKNPTAFYLCASSFRNTEAFFGQGTRLTVV.